The 18 T cell receptor beta chains given below trace back to one sample, sequenced in a study of cytomegalovirus exposure and HLA in healthy donors. Primers for the PCR totalled 60 Vbeta and 13 Jbeta. The assay was immunoSEQ multiplex PCR, and TCRdb's table has in-frame clones only and misses some. The sample includes more than 150,000 clones, around 80% seen only once; the top ten take about 1.5%. The source material was PBMCs. These receptors were collected from a man between 18 and 29 years old in good health and CMV-seronegative.

Only one count was recorded for this clone. The rearrangement joins TRBV18 to TRBJ1-1, with TRBD1 matching 10 bases. The CDR3 consists of 16 residues. With V trimmed by 4 bases and J by 4 bases, 9 bases remained unmatched. Germline V gene sequence: CDR1 KGHSH, CDR2 LQKENI. CDR3 loop: CASSQNDRGRVTEAFF. As DNA, the CDR3 is TGTGCCAGCTCACAAAATGACAGGGGGCGCGTCACTGAAGCTTTCTTT.

This chain connects TRBV4-3 to TRBJ2-2, with a tentative D call TRBD2 (6 bases). The V gene's germline CDR1 is LGHNA and CDR2 YSLEER. The germline V and J ends were trimmed by 2 bases and 5 bases, with 9 bases remaining between them. This CDR3 has 14 amino acids. Here the CDR3 DNA reads TGCGCCAGCAGCCAACTTCGGGGGACCGGGGAGCTGTTTTTT. This translates into CASSQLRGTGELFF.

This clone occurred once. The genes are TRBV18 and TRBJ2-2; TRBD1 might be the D (6 bases). There are 14 residues in the CDR3. Per the germline V gene, CDR1 is KGHSH and CDR2 is LQKENI. Trimming pared 3 bases from V and 4 bases from J, leaving 9 bases between. The CDR3 spells CASSPNRATGELFF. In DNA form, the CDR3 reads TGTGCCAGCTCACCGAACAGGGCCACCGGGGAGCTGTTTTTT.

J is TRBJ1-6 and V is TRBV7-9; 9 bases fit TRBD1. The germline V gene encodes CDR1 SEHNR and CDR2 FQNEAQ (reference sequence). CDR3 length equals 13 residues. V was clipped by 4 bases and J by 10 bases; unmatched bases: 2. The CDR3 is CASSSTGGSPLHF. CDR3 coding DNA: TGTGCCAGCAGCTCTACAGGGGGCTCACCCCTCCACTTT. Complete variable domain (other parts from reference TRBV7-9 and TRBJ1-6): DTGVSQNPRHKITKRGQNVTFRCDPISEHNRLYWYRQTLGQGPEFLTYFQNEAQLEKSRLLSDRFSAERPKGSFSTLEIQRTEQGDSAMYLCASSSTGGSPLHFGNGTRLTVT.

The chain joins TRBV19 to TRBJ2-5; TRBD2 matches at 8 bases. With 3 bases clipped from V and 4 bases from J, the junction kept 10 bases outside the gene matches. The CDR3 contains 16 residues. The V gene's germline CDR1 is LNHDA and CDR2 SQIVND (reference sequence). In DNA, the CDR3 is TGTGCCAGTAGTATGGGGAGCGGGAGTCGGTTAGAGACCCAGTACTTC. This codes for CASSMGSGSRLETQYF.

This rearrangement joins TRBV7-6 to TRBJ1-4; 9 bases are a match to TRBD1. Germline V gene data show CDR1 as SGHVS and CDR2 as FNYEAQ. The CDR3 covers 16 residues. Germline trimming cut 5 bases from V and 3 bases from J; bases unmatched to any gene: 7. CDR3 coding DNA: TGTGCCAGCAGCGCTAACAGGGGGCCGGCTAATGAAAAACTGTTTTTT. Translating gives CASSANRGPANEKLFF.

The V and J genes are TRBV6-1 and TRBJ1-4, with 8 bases aligning to TRBD1. J was trimmed by 0 bases and V by 1 base; bases with no gene match: 7. Germline-derived CDR1 and CDR2 are MNHNS and SASEGT. The CDR3 spans 18 residues. This chain's CDR3 is CASSEDLQGASTNEKLFF. The CDR3 coding sequence is TGTGCCAGCAGTGAAGACTTGCAGGGGGCGTCAACTAATGAAAAACTGTTTTTT.

The chain employs TRBV23-1 and TRBJ1-3; D gene uncertain. Being an ORF, TRBV23-1 has a function that is uncertain. V shed 0 bases and J shed 1 base, with 4 bases lying between them. This CDR3 is built from 14 residues. The CDR3 protein is CASSQSLSGNTIYF. The CDR3 region has the DNA TGCGCCAGCAGTCAATCCCTTTCTGGAAACACCATATATTTT.

This clone showed up just a few times. The V call is TRBV10-3, the J call TRBJ2-7; 12 nucleotides match TRBD2. V lost 4 bases, J lost 0 bases, and 4 bases stayed unmatched. In germline, CDR1 is ENHRY, CDR2 SYGVKD. The CDR3 covers 16 residues. This CDR3 reads CAISAASGRGSYEQYF. In DNA form, the CDR3 reads TGTGCCATCAGTGCGGCTAGCGGGAGGGGCTCCTACGAGCAGTACTTC.

The V call is TRBV7-2, the J call TRBJ1-5, with no clear D. The V end was cut by 5 bases, the J end by 4 bases, with 12 bases between. Per germline, CDR1 SGHTA and CDR2 FQGNSA. The CDR3 is made up of 14 amino acids. The CDR3 DNA sequence: TGTGCCAGCAGCACTGCCCGGGGAAATCAGCCCCAGCATTTT. Translation: CASSTARGNQPQHF. Complete variable domain (other parts from reference TRBV7-2 and TRBJ1-5): GAGVSQSPSNKVTEKGKDVELRCDPISGHTALYWYRQSLGQGLEFLIYFQGNSAPDKSGLPSDRFSAERTGGSVSTLTIQRTQQEDSAVYLCASSTARGNQPQHFGDGTRLSIL.

The chain has TRBV7-9 and TRBJ2-7; 9 bases are a match to TRBD2. Germline lookup yields CDR1 SEHNR and CDR2 FQNEAQ (reference sequence). Germline trimming cut 3 bases from V and 3 bases from J; bases unmatched to any gene: 9. The CDR3 consists of 16 residues. The CDR3 DNA reads as TGTGCCAGCAGCTTGTATGGTAGCGGGAGTTTCTACGAGCAGTACTTC. Protein sequence: CASSLYGSGSFYEQYF.

This chain joins TRBV5-6 and TRBJ2-7, with 10 bases that match TRBD2. After removal of 4 bases from V and 6 bases from J, the junction contained 13 bases not matched to a gene. The CDR3 is 16 amino acids. Germline CDR1 SGHDT, CDR2 YYEEEE. CDR3 in amino acids: CASSRRPSSGRVEQYF. CDR3 nucleotides: TGTGCCAGCAGCCGCCGCCCTTCCAGCGGGAGGGTCGAGCAGTACTTC.

This clone was counted between two and nine times. This rearrangement joins TRBV2 to TRBJ1-4, with D uncertain. The CDR3 sequence is 15 residues long. V lost 6 bases and J 8 bases, leaving 19 bases between the germline ends. Germline V gene lookup returns CDR1 SNHLY and CDR2 FYNNEI. In DNA, the CDR3 is TGTGCCAGCAGCCATAGCGGAGTTCGTGGAGAAAAACTGTTTTTT. It specifies CASSHSGVRGEKLFF.

The rearrangement joins TRBV4-3 to TRBJ2-7; 12 positions agree with TRBD1. Germline V gives CDR1 LGHNA, CDR2 YSLEER. V trimming: 5 bases; J trimming: 6 bases; junction bases outside the gene matches: 11. This CDR3 spans 16 amino acids. The CDR3 loop is CASSTHAGTGGAEQYF. The DNA of the CDR3 is TGCGCCAGCAGCACCCACGCGGGGACAGGGGGCGCCGAGCAGTACTTC.

This clone has a handful of counts. This chain connects TRBV27 to TRBJ1-1; possibly TRBD1 for D (5 bases). The germline V gene encodes CDR1 MNHEY and CDR2 SMNVEV (reference sequence). Trimming pared 8 bases from V and 0 bases from J, leaving 13 bases between. The CDR3 loop spans 14 amino acids. This CDR3 reads CASGLDRLNTEAFF. The CDR3 coding sequence is TGTGCCAGCGGGCTCGACAGATTGAACACTGAAGCTTTCTTT.

The V and J genes are TRBV5-1 and TRBJ1-1; D is unresolved. CDR3 length: 12 amino acids. Trimming left V 6 bases short and J 1 base short, with 7 bases between. Germline loops: CDR1 SGHRS, CDR2 YFSETQ. The CDR3, as DNA: TGCGCCAGCACCTCAGGGAACACTGAAGCTTTCTTT. The encoded protein is CASTSGNTEAFF.

In this sample, this clone turned up a few times. CDR3 residues: CASSQGGGQETQYF. The DNA of the CDR3 is TGCGCCAGCAGCCAGGGAGGAGGTCAAGAGACCCAGTACTTC. The gene calls are TRBV5-1 and TRBJ2-5; D is possibly TRBD2 (6 bases). Germline CDR1 reads SGHRS; CDR2 reads YFSETQ. Trimming left V 4 bases short and J 2 bases short, with 12 bases between. The CDR3 sequence is 14 residues long.

The chain uses TRBV4-1 and TRBJ2-1, with D uncertain. V lost 4 bases and J 0 bases, leaving 13 bases between the germline ends. Germline CDR1 MGHRA, CDR2 YSYEKL. The CDR3 length is 16 residues. CDR3 sequence: CASSLPDGFSYNEQFF. The CDR3 DNA reads as TGCGCCAGCAGCCTCCCCGACGGGTTCTCCTACAATGAGCAGTTCTTC.